What follows is one T cell receptor (beta chain) and its context. Its target is unknown. The PCR had 60 Vbeta and 13 Jbeta primers. Sequencing used immunoSEQ multiplex PCR; TCRdb keeps in-frame clones, though not all of them. The table lists about 80,000 clones, over 70% of them singletons. These data originate in a study of cytomegalovirus exposure and HLA in healthy donors. Points from the study as a whole: In presence/absence analyses, roughly uniform sequencing depth across donors was assumed.

With 5 bases clipped from V and 1 base from J, the junction kept 6 bases outside the gene matches. CDR3 length equals 15 residues. CDR1 and CDR2 from the germline V gene are SGHTA and FQGNSA. The genes are TRBV7-2 and TRBJ1-2; 8 bases are a match to TRBD1. Material for sequencing was PBMCs. The TCR originated in a woman aged 40 to 49 in good health and CMV-seronegative. The CDR3 sequence: CASSARQGFNYGYTF. CDR3 DNA sequence: TGTGCCAGCAGCGCCCGACAGGGGTTTAACTATGGCTACACCTTC.